Each of the 26 T cell receptor beta chains below was sequenced from the same sample in a study of OX40 agonist ivuxolimab in advanced cancers. Produced via immunoSEQ multiplex PCR; TCRdb's table is partial and in-frame only. Of about 38,000 clones in the sample, 80% to 85% were seen once. Source: CD4+ or CD8+ T cells sorted from blood, taken in a trial of the OX40 agonist ivuxolimab. These receptor sequences come from an adult with an advanced solid tumor such as melanoma, head and neck, liver or kidney cancer.

Written as DNA, the CDR3 is TGTGCCAGCAGCTTAGGTGGCAGAAAAGAGACCCAGTACTTC. This sequence encodes CASSLGGRKETQYF. The chain combines TRBV7-3 with TRBJ2-5; D call uncertain. Per the germline V gene, CDR1 is SGHTA and CDR2 is FQGTGA. CDR3 size: 14 residues. The V end lost 2 bases, the J end lost 3 bases, and 10 bases lay between the germline ends. Based on the CDR3 plus reference TRBV7-3 and TRBJ2-5, the full variable domain is GAGVSQTPSNKVTEKGKYVELRCDPISGHTALYWYRQSLGQGPEFLIYFQGTGAADDSGLPNDRFFAVRPEGSVSTLKIQRTERGDSAVYLCASSLGGRKETQYFGPGTRLLVL.

This clone was seen only a few times. V is TRBV18 and J is TRBJ2-7; 10 bases agree with TRBD2. Germline CDR1 KGHSH, CDR2 LQKENI. The CDR3 totals 18 residues. V shed 1 base, J shed 4 bases, and the junction held 13 bases outside the gene matches. The DNA of the CDR3 is TGTGCCAGCTCACCACTGGATCCCTGGGTAGCGGGAGGTTACGAGCAGTACTTC. As protein: CASSPLDPWVAGGYEQYF.

The chain's CDR3 is CASSLTERDGYTF. In DNA form, the CDR3 reads TGTGCCAGCAGCTTAACGGAACGTGATGGCTACACCTTC. The chain carries TRBV7-2 and TRBJ1-2; D gene uncertain. This CDR3 contains 13 residues. Per germline, CDR1 SGHTA and CDR2 FQGNSA. Trimming removed 2 bases from V and 6 bases from J, with 10 bases in between.

The genes are TRBV7-9 and TRBJ1-1; maybe TRBD1 (5 bases). In germline, CDR1 is SEHNR, CDR2 FQNEAQ (reference sequence). CDR3 length: 14 amino acids. V was pared by 5 bases and J by 6 bases, with 16 bases between. As DNA, the CDR3 is TGTGCCAGCAGCCCGGGGACGCACGGCGCTGAAGCTTTCTTT. Encoded protein: CASSPGTHGAEAFF.

V is TRBV18 and J is TRBJ2-1, with a weak D call TRBD1 (6 bases). V dropped 6 bases and J dropped 14 bases, with 14 bases sitting between them. This CDR3 comprises 11 residues. Germline V lookup: CDR1 KGHSH, CDR2 LQKENI. CDR3 amino acids: CASSDGAGEFF. The CDR3 DNA is TGTGCCAGCTCCGATGGGGCAGGGGAGTTCTTC.

The chain carries TRBV2 and TRBJ1-5; perhaps TRBD1 as D (5 bases). Trimming removed 5 bases from V and 7 bases from J, with 15 bases in between. This CDR3 region has 14 residues. CDR1 and CDR2 (germline): SNHLY, FYNNEI. Here the CDR3 DNA reads TGTGCCAGCAGTCCGTGGCAGGGAAACCAGCCCCAGCATTTT. Residues: CASSPWQGNQPQHF.

V and J are TRBV6-1 and TRBJ1-3; 8 bases are shared with TRBD1. V lost 2 bases, J lost 6 bases, and 6 bases stayed unmatched. Germline values: CDR1 MNHNS, CDR2 SASEGT. CDR3 length: 15 amino acids. The chain's CDR3 is CASSELGQGANTIYF. In DNA, the CDR3 is TGTGCCAGCAGTGAACTGGGCCAGGGGGCAAACACCATATATTTT.

This clone was detected only once. This sequence joins TRBV6-4 and TRBJ2-2, with 9 bases fitting TRBD1. The CDR3 is made up of 16 amino acids. Germline CDR1 reads MRHNA; CDR2 reads SNTAGT. The V and J ends lost 2 bases and 9 bases, in that order; junction bases with no gene match: 10. This chain's CDR3 is CASSDQNRGLARELFF. The CDR3 coding sequence is TGTGCCAGCAGTGACCAAAACAGGGGGCTGGCGAGGGAGCTGTTTTTT.

This chain links TRBV28 with TRBJ2-7, with D possibly TRBD1 on 6 matching bases. Deletions cut 6 bases from V and 1 base from J, with 7 bases between. Looked up from germline, CDR1 is MDHEN and CDR2 is SYDVKM. The CDR3 totals 12 residues. The CDR3 coding sequence is TGTGCCAGCAGACAGGGATCCTACGAGCAGTACTTC. Translated, it gives CASRQGSYEQYF.

The chain employs TRBV5-1 and TRBJ1-1, with 7 bases aligning to TRBD1. Germline trimming cut 3 bases from V and 3 bases from J; bases unmatched to any gene: 8. Germline CDR1 reads SGHRS; CDR2 reads YFSETQ. The CDR3 loop spans 15 amino acids. The CDR3, as DNA: TGCGCCAGCAGCTCTACAGGGGCCCGGGACACTGAAGCTTTCTTT. Translated: CASSSTGARDTEAFF.

This chain uses TRBV10-1 with TRBJ2-1; 7 bases line up with TRBD2. The CDR3 has 21 amino acids. The J segment lost 8 bases and the V segment lost 6 bases, leaving 31 bases of the junction unmatched. Germline CDR1 and CDR2: WNHNN and SYGVQD (reference sequence). The DNA for the CDR3 is TGCGCCAGCAGGGCTGAAGGCCGGAGCGGGAAGCGGCCCCTAGGGAGGGATGAGCAGTTCTTC. Translation gives CASRAEGRSGKRPLGRDEQFF.

The chain employs TRBV10-1 and TRBJ2-7; TRBD2 aligns across 9 bases. CDR3 length equals 16 residues. Germline lookup yields CDR1 WNHNN and CDR2 SYGVQD (reference sequence). The ends lost 2 bases at V and 3 bases at J; junction bases unmatched: 8. This chain's CDR3 is CASSEEVAGENYEQYF. DNA of the CDR3: TGCGCCAGCAGTGAGGAAGTAGCGGGAGAGAACTACGAGCAGTACTTC.

The chain combines TRBV6-6 with TRBJ1-5, with 7 bases that match TRBD1. After removal of 5 bases from V and 6 bases from J, the junction contained 7 bases not matched to a gene. Germline V gene sequence: CDR1 MNHNY, CDR2 SVGAGI (reference sequence). This CDR3 contains 14 residues. The CDR3 nucleotides read TGTGCCAGCAGTAACAGGGGTAGGGGTCAGCCCCAGCATTTT. This codes for CASSNRGRGQPQHF.

This chain connects TRBV14 to TRBJ2-1, with D perhaps given as TRBD1 or TRBD2 (6 bases each). V gave up 1 base and J gave up 6 bases, with 16 bases separating them. Germline V gene lookup returns CDR1 SGHDN and CDR2 FVKESK. The CDR3 spans 16 residues. The CDR3, as DNA: TGTGCCAGCAGCCAAGCGCGGGACACCAGTTTCAATGAGCAGTTCTTC. Translation gives CASSQARDTSFNEQFF.

J is TRBJ2-3 and V is TRBV7-8; a weak D match, TRBD1 (6 bases). Germline V lookup: CDR1 SGHVS, CDR2 FQNEAQ. Trimming pared 3 bases from V and 0 bases from J, leaving 10 bases between. The CDR3 loop spans 15 amino acids. The CDR3 coding sequence is TGTGCCAGCAGCTTTACAGGGCTTAGCACAGATACGCAGTATTTT. It specifies CASSFTGLSTDTQYF.

The CDR3 DNA follows: TGTGCCAGCAGCCACGGTTACGAGCAGTACTTC. It translates to CASSHGYEQYF. The chain couples TRBV5-6 to TRBJ2-7; D is undetermined. The germline V and J ends were trimmed by 4 bases and 4 bases, with 6 bases remaining between them. Germline V gives CDR1 SGHDT, CDR2 YYEEEE. There are 11 residues in the CDR3.

The rearrangement joins TRBV29-1 to TRBJ2-5, with D unresolved. Near its end, the DNA agrees better with TRBJ2-7, so the J call may be wrong. Germline V gives CDR1 SQVTM, CDR2 ANQGSEA. The CDR3 consists of 11 residues. CDR3 sequence: CSVNLNYEQYF. The CDR3 DNA reads TGCAGCGTTAACCTAAACTACGAGCAGTACTTC.

J is TRBJ2-7 and V is TRBV5-4, with D hard to call. This CDR3 is built from 17 residues. In germline, CDR1 is SGHNT, CDR2 YYREEE (reference sequence). Trimming pared 4 bases from V and 3 bases from J, leaving 23 bases between. The CDR3 here is CASSQIGKTSTLYEQYF. The CDR3 coding sequence is TGTGCCAGCAGCCAAATCGGAAAAACTTCTACCCTCTACGAGCAGTACTTC. The full variable domain, in which reference TRBV5-4 and TRBJ2-7 provide the parts outside the CDR3, is ETGVTQSPTHLIKTRGQQVTLRCSSQSGHNTVSWYQQALGQGPQFIFQYYREEENGRGNFPPRFSGLQFPNYSSELNVNALELDDSALYLCASSQIGKTSTLYEQYFGPGTRLTVT.

V usage is TRBV11-2 and J usage is TRBJ2-5, with D perhaps given as TRBD1 or TRBD2 (5 bases each). The last part of the DNA fits TRBJ2-7 better; the J call may be wrong. Germline CDR1 and CDR2: SGHAT and FQNNGV. The CDR3 totals 13 residues. CDR3 sequence reads: CASSWGRNYEQYF. The CDR3 coding sequence is TGTGCCAGCAGCTGGGGGAGAAATTACGAGCAGTACTTC.

This clone is judged medium-sized. V gene TRBV7-6 combines with J gene TRBJ2-7; 8 nucleotides agree with TRBD1. The CDR3 sequence is 11 residues long. The ends lost 5 bases at V and 9 bases at J; junction bases unmatched: 3. CDR1 is SGHVS, CDR2 FNYEAQ, per germline. In DNA, the CDR3 is TGTGCCAGCAGCCCCGGACAGGGGCAGTACTTC. Translated: CASSPGQGQYF.

This chain links TRBV6-6 with TRBJ1-2, with 8 nucleotides matching TRBD1. This CDR3 has 14 residues. The germline V gene encodes CDR1 MNHNY and CDR2 SVGAGI (reference sequence). Trimming removed 5 bases from V and 2 bases from J; junction bases left unmatched: 4. Here the CDR3 reads CASSEDRANYGYTF. CDR3 bases: TGTGCCAGCAGTGAGGACAGGGCCAACTATGGCTACACCTTC.

This chain's CDR3 is CASSLAAGPSNSPLHF. The CDR3 coding sequence is TGCGCCAGCAGCTTGGCGGCAGGGCCGAGCAATTCACCCCTCCACTTT. The chain couples TRBV5-1 to TRBJ1-6, with D perhaps TRBD1 (5 bases). The V gene's germline CDR1 is SGHRS and CDR2 YFSETQ. Trimming removed 0 bases from V and 7 bases from J, with 14 bases in between. The CDR3 is made up of 16 amino acids.

Turning to this clone: The same CDR3 also results from other DNA sequences found in this sample. The rearrangement uses TRBV5-6 and TRBJ1-4; maybe TRBD1 (5 bases). Germline CDR1 is SGHDT and CDR2 is YYEEEE. V dropped 2 bases and J dropped 6 bases, with 23 bases sitting between them. The CDR3 length is 18 residues. For the CDR3, the DNA is TGTGCCAGCAGCTTTACCCCCGGGACGGGGGGTGAGGATGAAAAACTGTTTTTT. It codes for CASSFTPGTGGEDEKLFF.

The chain couples TRBV18 to TRBJ2-1, with D perhaps TRBD1 (5 bases). CDR3 size: 14 residues. Germline assignment: CDR1 KGHSH and CDR2 LQKENI. V gave up 2 bases and J gave up 12 bases, with 17 bases separating them. The CDR3 loop is CASSPEGAQRGQFF. The CDR3 nucleotides are TGTGCCAGCTCACCAGAAGGGGCCCAAAGGGGGCAGTTCTTC.

V usage is TRBV10-3 and J usage is TRBJ2-1; possibly TRBD1 or TRBD2 for D (6 bases each). The germline V and J ends were trimmed by 8 bases and 8 bases, with 16 bases remaining between them. The CDR3 sequence is 13 residues long. CDR1 and CDR2 from the germline V gene are ENHRY and SYGVKD. CDR3 coding DNA: TGTGCCATCGTGGGGGGCTTATTGGATGAGCAGTTCTTC. Its protein is CAIVGGLLDEQFF.

As for this clone: The sample contains more than one DNA sequence encoding this CDR3. The chain joins TRBV19 to TRBJ1-3; perhaps TRBD1 as D (6 bases). CDR1 is LNHDA, CDR2 SQIVND, per germline (reference sequence). Trimming stripped 10 bases from V and 2 bases from J, with 12 bases between. The CDR3 sequence is 13 residues long. CDR3 coding DNA: TGTGCCACCGACGCAGGGGCTGGAAACACCATATATTTT. Its protein product is CATDAGAGNTIYF.